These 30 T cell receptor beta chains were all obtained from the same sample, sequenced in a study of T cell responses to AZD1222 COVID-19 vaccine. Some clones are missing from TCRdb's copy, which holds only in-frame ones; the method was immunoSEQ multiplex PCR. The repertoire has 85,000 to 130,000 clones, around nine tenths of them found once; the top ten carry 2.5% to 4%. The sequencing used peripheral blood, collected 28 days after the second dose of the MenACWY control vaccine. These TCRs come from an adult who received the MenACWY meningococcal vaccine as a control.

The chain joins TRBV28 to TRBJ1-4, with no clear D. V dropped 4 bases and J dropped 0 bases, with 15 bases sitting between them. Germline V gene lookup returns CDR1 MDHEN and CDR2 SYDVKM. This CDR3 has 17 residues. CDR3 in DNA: TGTGCCAGCAGTTCAAACCTTGGCGGTGCAACTAATGAAAAACTGTTTTTT. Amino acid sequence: CASSSNLGGATNEKLFF.

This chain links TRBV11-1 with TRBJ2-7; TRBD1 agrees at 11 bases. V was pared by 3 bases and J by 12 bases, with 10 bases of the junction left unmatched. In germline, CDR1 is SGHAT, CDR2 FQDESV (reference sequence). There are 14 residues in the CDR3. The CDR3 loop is CASSFLVGTGGLYF. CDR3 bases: TGTGCCAGCAGCTTCTTAGTTGGGACAGGGGGTTTGTACTTC.

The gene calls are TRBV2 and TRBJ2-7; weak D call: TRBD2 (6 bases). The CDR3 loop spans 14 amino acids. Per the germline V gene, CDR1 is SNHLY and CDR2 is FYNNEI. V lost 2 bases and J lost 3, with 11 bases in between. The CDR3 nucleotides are TGTGCCAGCAGTGAAAGCAGGAGGGGCTACGAGCAGTACTTC. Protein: CASSESRRGYEQYF.

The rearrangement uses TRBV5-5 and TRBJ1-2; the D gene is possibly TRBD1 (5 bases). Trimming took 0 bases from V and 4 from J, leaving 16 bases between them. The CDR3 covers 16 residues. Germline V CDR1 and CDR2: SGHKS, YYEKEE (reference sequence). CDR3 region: CASSLVAGQGVYGYTF. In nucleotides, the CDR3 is TGTGCCAGCAGCTTGGTGGCGGGTCAGGGAGTCTATGGCTACACCTTC.

CDR3 in amino acids: CASSMRTGGDLNTIYF. CDR3 sequence (DNA): TGTGCCAGCAGCATGCGGACAGGGGGGGATTTGAACACCATATATTTT. The chain recombines TRBV5-4 with TRBJ1-3; 10 positions match TRBD1. V shed 4 bases, J shed 7 bases, and the junction held 11 bases outside the gene matches. CDR1 is SGHNT, CDR2 YYREEE, per germline (reference sequence). The CDR3 has 16 residues.

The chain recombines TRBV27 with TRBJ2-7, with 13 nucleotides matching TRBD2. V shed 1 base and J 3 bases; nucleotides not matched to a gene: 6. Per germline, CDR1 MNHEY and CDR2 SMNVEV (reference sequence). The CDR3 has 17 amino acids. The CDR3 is CASSLLTSGGAGYEQYF. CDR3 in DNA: TGTGCCAGCAGTTTATTAACTAGCGGGGGGGCAGGCTACGAGCAGTACTTC.

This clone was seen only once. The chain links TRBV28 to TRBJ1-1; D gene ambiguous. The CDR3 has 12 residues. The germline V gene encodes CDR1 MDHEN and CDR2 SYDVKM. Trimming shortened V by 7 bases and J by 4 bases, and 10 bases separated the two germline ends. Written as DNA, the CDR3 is TGTGCCAGCAAAAACAGTTTCACTGAAGCTTTCTTT. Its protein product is CASKNSFTEAFF.

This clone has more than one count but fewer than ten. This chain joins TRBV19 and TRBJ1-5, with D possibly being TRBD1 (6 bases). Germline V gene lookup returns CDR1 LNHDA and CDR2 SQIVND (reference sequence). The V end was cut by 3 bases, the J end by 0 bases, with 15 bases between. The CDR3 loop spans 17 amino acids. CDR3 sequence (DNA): TGTGCCAGTAGTATGAGGGGGGCCGGTATTAGCAATCAGCCCCAGCATTTT. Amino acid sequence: CASSMRGAGISNQPQHF.

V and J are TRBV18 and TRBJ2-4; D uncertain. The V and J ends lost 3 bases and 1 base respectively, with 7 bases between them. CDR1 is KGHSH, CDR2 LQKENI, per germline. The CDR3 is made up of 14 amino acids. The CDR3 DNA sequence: TGTGCCAGCTCACCGGGCCGGGCCAAAAACATTCAGTACTTC. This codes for CASSPGRAKNIQYF.

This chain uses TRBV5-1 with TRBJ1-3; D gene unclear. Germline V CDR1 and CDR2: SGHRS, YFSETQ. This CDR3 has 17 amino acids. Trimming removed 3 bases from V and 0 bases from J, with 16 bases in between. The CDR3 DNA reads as TGCGCCAGCAGCTCCAACCCCCGGGCCGACTCTGGAAACACCATATATTTT. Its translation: CASSSNPRADSGNTIYF.

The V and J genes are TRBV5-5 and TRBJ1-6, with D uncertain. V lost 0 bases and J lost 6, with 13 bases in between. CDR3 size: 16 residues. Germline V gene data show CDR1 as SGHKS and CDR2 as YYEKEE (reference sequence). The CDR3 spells CASSLGAAPGNSPLHF. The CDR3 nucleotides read TGTGCCAGCAGCTTGGGGGCAGCGCCCGGTAATTCACCCCTCCACTTT.

As DNA, the CDR3 is TGTGCCACCAGTGATGCGAGGGGCGAAAAACTGTTTTTT. It translates to CATSDARGEKLFF. This chain connects TRBV24-1 to TRBJ1-4; the D gene is possibly TRBD1 (5 bases). Germline V gene sequence: CDR1 KGHDR, CDR2 SFDVKD. Deletions cut 3 bases from V and 8 bases from J, with 9 bases between. This CDR3 is 13 amino acids long.

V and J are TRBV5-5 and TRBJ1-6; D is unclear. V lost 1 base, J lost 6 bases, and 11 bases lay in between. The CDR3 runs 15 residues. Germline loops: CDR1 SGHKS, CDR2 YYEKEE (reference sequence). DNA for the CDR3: TGTGCCAGCAGCTTGATCGGCAGTCTTAATTCACCCCTCCACTTT. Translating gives CASSLIGSLNSPLHF.

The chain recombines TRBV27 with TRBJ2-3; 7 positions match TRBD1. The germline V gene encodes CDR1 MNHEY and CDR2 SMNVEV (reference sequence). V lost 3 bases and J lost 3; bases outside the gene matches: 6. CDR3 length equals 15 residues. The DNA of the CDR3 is TGTGCCAGCAGTTTGAACAGGGGAAATACAGATACGCAGTATTTT. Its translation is CASSLNRGNTDTQYF.

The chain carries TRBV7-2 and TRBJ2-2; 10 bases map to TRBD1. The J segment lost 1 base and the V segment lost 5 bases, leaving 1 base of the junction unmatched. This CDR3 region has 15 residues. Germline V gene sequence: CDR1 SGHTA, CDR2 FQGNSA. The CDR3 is CASSRDRGNTGELFF. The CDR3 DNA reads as TGTGCCAGCAGCCGGGACAGGGGGAACACCGGGGAGCTGTTTTTT.

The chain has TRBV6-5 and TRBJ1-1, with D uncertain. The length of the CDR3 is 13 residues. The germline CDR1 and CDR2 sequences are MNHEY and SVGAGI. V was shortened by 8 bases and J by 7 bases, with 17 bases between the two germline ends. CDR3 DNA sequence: TGTGCCAGCTGGGCCCCGCAGAGAGTTGAAGCTTTCTTT. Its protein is CASWAPQRVEAFF.

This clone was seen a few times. In nucleotides, the CDR3 is TGTGCCAGCAGCTTCGGATTGGACAGAGACTACGAGCAGTACTTC. Amino acid sequence: CASSFGLDRDYEQYF. This chain connects TRBV5-4 to TRBJ2-7, with D possibly TRBD1 on 6 matching bases. The CDR3 length is 15 residues. V was trimmed by 2 bases and J by 3 bases, leaving 15 bases between them. Germline-derived CDR1 and CDR2 are SGHNT and YYREEE (reference sequence).

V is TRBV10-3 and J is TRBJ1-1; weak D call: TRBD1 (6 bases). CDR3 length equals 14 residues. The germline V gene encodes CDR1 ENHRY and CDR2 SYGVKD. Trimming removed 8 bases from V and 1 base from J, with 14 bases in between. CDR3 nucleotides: TGTGCCATCGGAGGTCGGGGGGCGAACACTGAAGCTTTCTTT. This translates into CAIGGRGANTEAFF.

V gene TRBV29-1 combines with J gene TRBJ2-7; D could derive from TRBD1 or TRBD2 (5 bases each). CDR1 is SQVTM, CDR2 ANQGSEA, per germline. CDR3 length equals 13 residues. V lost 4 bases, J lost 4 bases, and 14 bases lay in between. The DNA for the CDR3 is TGCAGCGTTGGACAGAGGGGTGCGTACGAGCAGTACTTC. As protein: CSVGQRGAYEQYF.

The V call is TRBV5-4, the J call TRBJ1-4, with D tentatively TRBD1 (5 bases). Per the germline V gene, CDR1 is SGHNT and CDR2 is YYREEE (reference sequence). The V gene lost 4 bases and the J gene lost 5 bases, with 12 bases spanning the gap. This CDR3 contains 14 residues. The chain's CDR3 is CASSRGLTNEKLFF. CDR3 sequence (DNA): TGTGCCAGCAGCCGGGGACTGACGAATGAAAAACTGTTTTTT.

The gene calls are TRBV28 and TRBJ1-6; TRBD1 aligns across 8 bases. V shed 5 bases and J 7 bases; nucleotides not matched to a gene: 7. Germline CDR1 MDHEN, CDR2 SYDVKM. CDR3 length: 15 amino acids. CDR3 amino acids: CASSPSDRENSPLHF. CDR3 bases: TGTGCCAGCAGTCCCTCGGACAGGGAAAATTCACCCCTCCACTTT.

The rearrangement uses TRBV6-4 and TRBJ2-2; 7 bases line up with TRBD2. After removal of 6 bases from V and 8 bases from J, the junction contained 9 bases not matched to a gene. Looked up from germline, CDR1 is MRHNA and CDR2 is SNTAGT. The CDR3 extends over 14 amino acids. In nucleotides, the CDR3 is TGTGCCAGCAGGCCGGGACTACAAATAGGGGAGCTGTTTTTT. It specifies CASRPGLQIGELFF.

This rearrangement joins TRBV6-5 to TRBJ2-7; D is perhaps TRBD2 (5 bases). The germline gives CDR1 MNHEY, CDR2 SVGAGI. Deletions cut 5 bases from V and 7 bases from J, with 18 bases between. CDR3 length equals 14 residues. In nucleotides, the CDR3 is TGTGCCAGCAGTCCTACGGGAACCCGGTGGGAGCAGTACTTC. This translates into CASSPTGTRWEQYF.

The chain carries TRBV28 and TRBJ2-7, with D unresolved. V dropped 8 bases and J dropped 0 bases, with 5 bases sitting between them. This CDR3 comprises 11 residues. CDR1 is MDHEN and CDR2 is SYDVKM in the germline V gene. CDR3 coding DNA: TGTGCCAGCCAGTACTCCTACGAGCAGTACTTC. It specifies CASQYSYEQYF.

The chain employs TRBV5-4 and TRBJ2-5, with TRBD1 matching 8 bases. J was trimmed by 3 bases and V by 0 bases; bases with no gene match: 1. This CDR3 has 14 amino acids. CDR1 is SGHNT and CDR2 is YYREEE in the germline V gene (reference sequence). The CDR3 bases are TGTGCCAGCAGCTTGGTGGGACAGGAAGAGACCCAGTACTTC. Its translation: CASSLVGQEETQYF.

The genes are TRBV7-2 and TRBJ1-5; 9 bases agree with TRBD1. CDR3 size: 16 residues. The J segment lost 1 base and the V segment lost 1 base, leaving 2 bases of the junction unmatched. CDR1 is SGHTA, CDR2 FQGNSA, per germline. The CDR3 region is CASSLGDRVSNQPQHF. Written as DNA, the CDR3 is TGTGCCAGCAGCTTAGGGGACAGGGTAAGCAATCAGCCCCAGCATTTT. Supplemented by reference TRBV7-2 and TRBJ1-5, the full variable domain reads GAGVSQSPSNKVTEKGKDVELRCDPISGHTALYWYRQSLGQGLEFLIYFQGNSAPDKSGLPSDRFSAERTGGSVSTLTIQRTQQEDSAVYLCASSLGDRVSNQPQHFGDGTRLSIL.

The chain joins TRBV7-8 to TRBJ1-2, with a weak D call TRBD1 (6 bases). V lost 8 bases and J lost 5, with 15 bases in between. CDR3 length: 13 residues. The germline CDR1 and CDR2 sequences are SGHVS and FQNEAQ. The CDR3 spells CASGWDTPYGYTF. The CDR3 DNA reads TGTGCCAGCGGCTGGGACACCCCGTATGGCTACACCTTC.

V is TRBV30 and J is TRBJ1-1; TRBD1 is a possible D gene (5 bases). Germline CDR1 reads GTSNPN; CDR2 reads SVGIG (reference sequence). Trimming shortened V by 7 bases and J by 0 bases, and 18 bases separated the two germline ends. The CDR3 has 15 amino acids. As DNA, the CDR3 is TGTGCCTCCAGCTTGGGGGATTCCATGAACACTGAAGCTTTCTTT. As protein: CASSLGDSMNTEAFF.

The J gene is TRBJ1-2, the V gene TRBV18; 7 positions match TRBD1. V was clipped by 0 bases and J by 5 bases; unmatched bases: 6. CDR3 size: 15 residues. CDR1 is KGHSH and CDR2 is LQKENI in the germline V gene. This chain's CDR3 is CASSPPGTVEYGYTF. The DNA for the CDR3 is TGTGCCAGCTCACCACCCGGGACAGTGGAGTATGGCTACACCTTC.

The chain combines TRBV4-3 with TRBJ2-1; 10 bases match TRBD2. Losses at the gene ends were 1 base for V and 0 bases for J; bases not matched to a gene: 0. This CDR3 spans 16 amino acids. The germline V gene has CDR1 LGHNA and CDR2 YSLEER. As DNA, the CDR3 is TGCGCCAGCAGCCAAGGACTAGCGGGCTCCTACAATGAGCAGTTCTTC. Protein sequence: CASSQGLAGSYNEQFF.